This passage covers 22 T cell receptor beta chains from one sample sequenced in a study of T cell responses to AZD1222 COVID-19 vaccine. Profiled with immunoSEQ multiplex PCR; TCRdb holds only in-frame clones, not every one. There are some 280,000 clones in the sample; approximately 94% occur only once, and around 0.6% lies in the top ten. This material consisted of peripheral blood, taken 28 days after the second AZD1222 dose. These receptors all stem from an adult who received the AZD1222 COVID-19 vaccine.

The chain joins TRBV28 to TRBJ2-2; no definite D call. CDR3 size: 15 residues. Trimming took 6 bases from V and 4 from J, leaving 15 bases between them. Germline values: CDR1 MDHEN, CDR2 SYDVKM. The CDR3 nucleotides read TGTGCCAGCAGCTCCGACCGGCCTGGCACCGGGGAGCTGTTTTTT. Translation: CASSSDRPGTGELFF.

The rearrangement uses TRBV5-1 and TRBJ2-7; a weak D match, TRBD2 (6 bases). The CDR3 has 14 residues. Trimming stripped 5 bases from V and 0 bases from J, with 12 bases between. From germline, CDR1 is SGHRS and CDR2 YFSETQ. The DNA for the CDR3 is TGCGCCAGCAGATCCGGGGGAAGCTCCTACGAGCAGTACTTC. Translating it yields CASRSGGSSYEQYF.

CDR3 sequence reads: CASSARQGVGEKLFF. CDR3 DNA: TGTGCCAGCAGCGCTAGACAGGGAGTAGGTGAAAAACTGTTTTTT. This chain connects TRBV7-2 to TRBJ1-4, with 7 bases lining up with TRBD1. The length of the CDR3 is 15 residues. CDR1 SGHTA and CDR2 FQGNSA come from the germline V gene. V was pared by 5 bases and J by 7 bases, with 10 bases of the junction left unmatched.

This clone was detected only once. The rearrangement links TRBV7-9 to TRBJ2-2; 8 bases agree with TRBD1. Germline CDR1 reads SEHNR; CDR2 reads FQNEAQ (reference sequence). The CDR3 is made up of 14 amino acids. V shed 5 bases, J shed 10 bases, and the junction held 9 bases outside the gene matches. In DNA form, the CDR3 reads TGTGCCAGCAGCCTAGGCAGGGGGCTAGAGGAGCTGTTTTTT. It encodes CASSLGRGLEELFF.

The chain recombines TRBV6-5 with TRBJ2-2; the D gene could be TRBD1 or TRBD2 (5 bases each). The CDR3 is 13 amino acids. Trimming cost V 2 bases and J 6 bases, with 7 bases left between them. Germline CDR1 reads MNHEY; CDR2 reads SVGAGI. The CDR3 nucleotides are TGTGCCAGCAGTTACAGAGGGGCCGGGGAGCTGTTTTTT. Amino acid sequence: CASSYRGAGELFF.

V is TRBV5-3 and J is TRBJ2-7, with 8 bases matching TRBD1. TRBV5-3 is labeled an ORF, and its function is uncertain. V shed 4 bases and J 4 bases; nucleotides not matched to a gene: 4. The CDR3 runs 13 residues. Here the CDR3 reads CARSMDREYEQYF. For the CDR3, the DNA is TGTGCCAGAAGCATGGACAGGGAGTACGAGCAGTACTTC.

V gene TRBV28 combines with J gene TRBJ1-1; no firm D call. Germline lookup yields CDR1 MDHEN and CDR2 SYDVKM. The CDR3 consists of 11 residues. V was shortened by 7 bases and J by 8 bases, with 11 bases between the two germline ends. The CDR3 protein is CASISWEEAFF. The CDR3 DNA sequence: TGTGCCAGCATATCGTGGGAAGAAGCTTTCTTT.

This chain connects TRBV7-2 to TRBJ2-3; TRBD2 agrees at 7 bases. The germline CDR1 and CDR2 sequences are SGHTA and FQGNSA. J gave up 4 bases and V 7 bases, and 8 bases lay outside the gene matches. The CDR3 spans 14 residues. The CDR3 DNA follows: TGTGCCAGCACCCTCGGCGGGAGCTCAGATACGCAGTATTTT. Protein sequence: CASTLGGSSDTQYF.

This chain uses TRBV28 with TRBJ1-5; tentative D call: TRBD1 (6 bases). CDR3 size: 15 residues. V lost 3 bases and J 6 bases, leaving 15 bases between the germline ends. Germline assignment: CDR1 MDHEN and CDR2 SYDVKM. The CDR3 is CASSFTGNSRQPQHF. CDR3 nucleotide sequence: TGTGCCAGCAGTTTCACAGGGAATTCGCGTCAGCCCCAGCATTTT.

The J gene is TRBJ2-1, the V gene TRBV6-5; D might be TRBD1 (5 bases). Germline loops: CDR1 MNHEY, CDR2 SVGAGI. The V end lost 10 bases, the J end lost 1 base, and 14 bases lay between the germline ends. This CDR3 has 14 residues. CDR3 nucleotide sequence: TGTGCCAACACCAGGGATCGGTCCTACAATGAGCAGTTCTTC. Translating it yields CANTRDRSYNEQFF.

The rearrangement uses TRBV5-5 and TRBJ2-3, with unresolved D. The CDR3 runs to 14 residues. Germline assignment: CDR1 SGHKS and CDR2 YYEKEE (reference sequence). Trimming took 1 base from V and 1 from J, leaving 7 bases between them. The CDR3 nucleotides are TGTGCCAGCAGCTTGTTGCCTGGCACAGATACGCAGTATTTT. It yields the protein CASSLLPGTDTQYF.

The DNA for the CDR3 is TGTGCCAGCAGCCAAGGGACTGTACCATCCTACGAGCAGTACTTC. Residues: CASSQGTVPSYEQYF. The rearrangement uses TRBV3-1 (or the pseudogene TRBV3-2) and TRBJ2-7, with D tentatively TRBD2 (5 bases). CDR3 length: 15 amino acids. The germline gives CDR1 LGHDT, CDR2 YNNKEL (reference sequence). Trimming took 1 base from V and 1 from J, leaving 11 bases between them.

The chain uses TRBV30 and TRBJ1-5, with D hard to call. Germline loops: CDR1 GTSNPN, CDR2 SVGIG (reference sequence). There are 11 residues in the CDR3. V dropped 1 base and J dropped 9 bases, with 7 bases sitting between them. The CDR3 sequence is CAWSGRGPQHF. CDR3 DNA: TGTGCCTGGAGTGGCCGGGGGCCCCAGCATTTT.

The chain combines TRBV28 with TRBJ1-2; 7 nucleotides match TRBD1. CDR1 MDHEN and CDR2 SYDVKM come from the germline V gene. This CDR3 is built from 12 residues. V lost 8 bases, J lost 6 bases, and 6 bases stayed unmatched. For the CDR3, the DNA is TGTGCCAGCGGCAGGGGGAAGGATGGCTACACCTTC. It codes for CASGRGKDGYTF.

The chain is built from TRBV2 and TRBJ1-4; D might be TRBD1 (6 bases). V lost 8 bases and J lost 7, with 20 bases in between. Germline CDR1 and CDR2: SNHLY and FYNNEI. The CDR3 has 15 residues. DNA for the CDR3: TGTGCCAGCGGCCCACAGGTCCTACAGGGTGAAAAACTGTTTTTT. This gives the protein CASGPQVLQGEKLFF.

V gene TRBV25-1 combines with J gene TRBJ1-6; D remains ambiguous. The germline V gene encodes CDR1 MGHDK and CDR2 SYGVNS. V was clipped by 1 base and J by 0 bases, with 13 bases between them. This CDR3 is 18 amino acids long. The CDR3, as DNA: TGTGCCAGCAGTGAATCCGGACGGAAGAGCTCCTATAATTCACCCCTCCACTTT. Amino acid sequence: CASSESGRKSSYNSPLHF.

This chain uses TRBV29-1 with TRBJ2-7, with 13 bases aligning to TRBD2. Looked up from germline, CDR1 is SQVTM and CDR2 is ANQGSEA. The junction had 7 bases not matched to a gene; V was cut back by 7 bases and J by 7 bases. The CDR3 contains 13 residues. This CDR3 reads CSAGTSGRVEQYF. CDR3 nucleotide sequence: TGCAGCGCTGGCACTAGCGGGAGGGTGGAGCAGTACTTC.

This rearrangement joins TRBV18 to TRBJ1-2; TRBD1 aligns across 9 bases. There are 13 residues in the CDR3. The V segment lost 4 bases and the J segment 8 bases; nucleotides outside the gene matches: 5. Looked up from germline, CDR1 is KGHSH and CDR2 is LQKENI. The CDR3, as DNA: TGTGCCAGCTCACAACAGGGGGCGTGGGGCTACACCTTC. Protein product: CASSQQGAWGYTF. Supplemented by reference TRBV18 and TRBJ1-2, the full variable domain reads NAGVMQNPRHLVRRRGQEARLRCSPMKGHSHVYWYRQLPEEGLKFMVYLQKENIIDESGMPKERFSAEFPKEGPSILRIQQVVRGDSAAYFCASSQQGAWGYTFGSGTRLTVV.

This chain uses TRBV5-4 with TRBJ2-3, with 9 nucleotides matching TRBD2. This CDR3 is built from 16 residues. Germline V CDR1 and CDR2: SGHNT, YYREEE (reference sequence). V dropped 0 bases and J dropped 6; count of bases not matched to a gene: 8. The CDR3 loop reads CASSLETAGGQDTQYF. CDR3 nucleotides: TGTGCCAGCAGCTTGGAGACGGCGGGAGGGCAGGATACGCAGTATTTT. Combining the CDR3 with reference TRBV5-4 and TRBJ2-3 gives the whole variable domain ETGVTQSPTHLIKTRGQQVTLRCSSQSGHNTVSWYQQALGQGPQFIFQYYREEENGRGNFPPRFSGLQFPNYSSELNVNALELDDSALYLCASSLETAGGQDTQYFGPGTRLTVL.

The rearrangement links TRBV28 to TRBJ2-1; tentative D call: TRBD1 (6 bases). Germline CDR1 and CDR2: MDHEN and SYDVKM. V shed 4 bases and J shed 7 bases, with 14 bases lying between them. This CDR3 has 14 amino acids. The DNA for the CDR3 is TGTGCCAGCAGTTCGGGACATACAAATAATGAGCAGTTCTTC. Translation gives CASSSGHTNNEQFF.

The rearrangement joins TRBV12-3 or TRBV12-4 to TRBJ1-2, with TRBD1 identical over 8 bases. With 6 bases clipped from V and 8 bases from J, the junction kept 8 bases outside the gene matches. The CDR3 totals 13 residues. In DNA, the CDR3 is TGTGCCAGCAGACCCGACAGGGGTGGCGGCTACACCTTC. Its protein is CASRPDRGGGYTF.

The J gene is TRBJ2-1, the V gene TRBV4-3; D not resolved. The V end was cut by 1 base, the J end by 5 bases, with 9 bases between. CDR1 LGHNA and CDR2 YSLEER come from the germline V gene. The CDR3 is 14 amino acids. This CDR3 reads CASSQALGDNEQFF. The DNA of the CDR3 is TGCGCCAGCAGCCAAGCGCTAGGTGACAATGAGCAGTTCTTC.